The rows below give T cell receptor beta chains drawn from one sample of a study of human T cells and chemical hapten exposure. TCRdb ran MiXCR on the RACE reads and lists one entry per CDR3 protein. The sample contains roughly 180,000 distinct CDR3 sequences, approximately 14% of which appear only once. The starting material was whole blood, obtained in connection with sensitization to the hapten diphenylcyclopropenone (DPC). The receptors stem from a woman aged 25 to 39 with alopecia areata. Some clones in this sample may be carry-over from other donors' samples. Both conserved end residues are part of each CDR3. Fields, in order: J gene, clone size, D gene, V gene, CDR3 protein, CDR3 DNA. D genes are given only for firm matches. Part of the rows lack a size; the others show once, few, many or a class for expanded clones.

j_call: TRBJ1-2; clone_size: .; d_call: .; v_call: TRBV5-1; cdr3_aa: CASSLEGYSTGSYGYTF; cdr3_nt: TGCGCCAGCAGCTTGGAGGGATATTCCACAGGGTCCTATGGCTACACCTTC
j_call: TRBJ2-1; clone_size: few; d_call: .; v_call: TRBV19; cdr3_aa: CASSGGYNEQFF; cdr3_nt: TGTGCCAGTAGCGGGGGATACAATGAGCAGTTCTTC
j_call: TRBJ2-2; clone_size: .; d_call: .; v_call: TRBV2; cdr3_aa: CASSEQATGELFF; cdr3_nt: TGTGCCAGCAGTGAGCAGGCCACCGGGGAGCTGTTTTTT
j_call: TRBJ2-2; clone_size: many; d_call: .; v_call: TRBV5-1; cdr3_aa: CASSLVSQGNTGELFF; cdr3_nt: TGCGCCAGCAGCTTGGTCTCACAGGGAAATACCGGGGAGCTGTTTTTT
j_call: TRBJ2-2; clone_size: .; d_call: TRBD1; v_call: TRBV7-3; cdr3_aa: CASSFRGYPGELFF; cdr3_nt: TGTGCCAGCAGCTTCAGGGGGTACCCCGGGGAGCTGTTTTTT
j_call: TRBJ2-2; clone_size: many; d_call: .; v_call: TRBV2; cdr3_aa: CASRTENTGELFF; cdr3_nt: TGTGCCAGCAGGACGGAGAACACCGGGGAGCTGTTTTTT
j_call: TRBJ2-5; clone_size: many; d_call: .; v_call: TRBV7-9; cdr3_aa: CASSFLQPQETQYF; cdr3_nt: TGTGCCAGCAGCTTTCTACAGCCCCAAGAGACCCAGTACTTC
j_call: TRBJ1-4; clone_size: .; d_call: .; v_call: TRBV7-9; cdr3_aa: CASSRGVDVLEKLFF; cdr3_nt: TGTGCCAGCAGCAGAGGGGTGGACGTCCTTGAAAAACTGTTTTTT
j_call: TRBJ2-7; clone_size: many; d_call: TRBD2; v_call: TRBV12-3/TRBV12-4; cdr3_aa: CASSFWGGEGGKQYF; cdr3_nt: TGTGCCAGCAGTTTCTGGGGTGGGGAGGGAGGAAAGCAGTACTTC
j_call: TRBJ1-1; clone_size: few; d_call: .; v_call: TRBV5-1; cdr3_aa: CASSLEVGVEAFF; cdr3_nt: TGCGCCAGCAGCTTGGAAGTAGGGGTCGAAGCTTTCTTT
j_call: TRBJ2-7; clone_size: .; d_call: .; v_call: TRBV20-1; cdr3_aa: CSGAGPKVEQYF; cdr3_nt: TGCAGTGGTGCCGGGCCGAAGGTTGAGCAGTACTTC
j_call: TRBJ1-1; clone_size: few; d_call: TRBD1; v_call: TRBV12-3/TRBV12-4; cdr3_aa: CASMIQGRNTEAFF; cdr3_nt: TGTGCCAGCATGATACAGGGGCGGAACACTGAAGCTTTCTTT
j_call: TRBJ1-5; clone_size: many; d_call: .; v_call: TRBV18; cdr3_aa: CASSLQGNQPQHF; cdr3_nt: TGTGCCAGTAGCCTTCAGGGGAATCAGCCCCAGCATTTT
j_call: TRBJ1-1; clone_size: .; d_call: .; v_call: TRBV12-3/TRBV12-4; cdr3_aa: CASSPKAFNTEAFF; cdr3_nt: TGTGCCAGCAGTCCGAAGGCCTTTAACACTGAAGCTTTCTTT
j_call: TRBJ2-7; clone_size: .; d_call: .; v_call: TRBV20-1; cdr3_aa: CSARDSQRVGEQYF; cdr3_nt: TGCAGTGCTAGAGATTCCCAGCGGGTGGGGGAGCAGTACTTC
j_call: TRBJ1-5; clone_size: few; d_call: .; v_call: TRBV18; cdr3_aa: CASSPSDFNQPQHF; cdr3_nt: TGTGCCAGCTCACCATCTGACTTCAATCAGCCCCAGCATTTT
j_call: TRBJ2-1; clone_size: .; d_call: TRBD1; v_call: TRBV27; cdr3_aa: CASGTRQGTYNEQFF; cdr3_nt: TGTGCCAGCGGAACCAGACAGGGGACCTACAATGAGCAGTTCTTC
j_call: TRBJ2-1; clone_size: .; d_call: TRBD2; v_call: TRBV4-3; cdr3_aa: CASSQIRTSGGNEQFF; cdr3_nt: TGCGCCAGCAGCCAGATCCGGACTAGCGGGGGCAATGAGCAGTTCTTC
j_call: TRBJ2-1; clone_size: .; d_call: .; v_call: TRBV5-5; cdr3_aa: CASSFTTSLIEQFF; cdr3_nt: TGTGCCAGCAGCTTCACAACTAGTCTTATTGAGCAGTTCTTC
j_call: TRBJ1-5; clone_size: .; d_call: .; v_call: TRBV6-5; cdr3_aa: CASSSQFYSNQPQHF; cdr3_nt: TGTGCCAGCAGTAGTCAGTTTTATAGCAATCAGCCCCAGCATTTT
j_call: TRBJ1-2; clone_size: .; d_call: .; v_call: TRBV29-1; cdr3_aa: CSVESRGTRGANYGYTF; cdr3_nt: TGCAGCGTTGAAAGTAGGGGGACTAGAGGGGCTAACTATGGCTACACCTTC
j_call: TRBJ2-7; clone_size: .; d_call: TRBD1; v_call: TRBV20-1; cdr3_aa: CSAEDAGTGGDEQYF; cdr3_nt: TGCAGTGCAGAGGATGCCGGGACAGGGGGCGACGAGCAGTACTTC
j_call: TRBJ1-2; clone_size: many; d_call: .; v_call: TRBV5-4; cdr3_aa: CASSSDSYGYTF; cdr3_nt: TGTGCCAGCAGTTCGGACAGCTATGGCTACACCTTC
j_call: TRBJ2-7; clone_size: few; d_call: .; v_call: TRBV6-7; cdr3_aa: CASSYHEQYF; cdr3_nt: TGTGCCAGCAGTTACCACGAGCAGTACTTC
j_call: TRBJ1-1; clone_size: .; d_call: .; v_call: TRBV12-3/TRBV12-4; cdr3_aa: CASSQIGTEAFF; cdr3_nt: TGTGCCAGCAGTCAAATCGGCACTGAAGCTTTCTTT
j_call: TRBJ2-5; clone_size: .; d_call: .; v_call: TRBV6-2/TRBV6-3; cdr3_aa: CASSYIPQGHQETQYF; cdr3_nt: TGTGCCAGCAGTTACATCCCCCAGGGACACCAAGAGACCCAGTACTTC
j_call: TRBJ1-5; clone_size: few; d_call: TRBD1; v_call: TRBV12-3/TRBV12-4; cdr3_aa: CASSFEGALPPYSNQPQHF; cdr3_nt: TGTGCCAGCAGTTTTGAGGGGGCGCTTCCCCCTTATAGCAATCAGCCCCAGCATTTT
j_call: TRBJ2-7; clone_size: few; d_call: .; v_call: TRBV12-3/TRBV12-4; cdr3_aa: CASSFARGTHEQYF; cdr3_nt: TGTGCCAGCAGTTTTGCAAGGGGCACCCACGAGCAGTACTTC
j_call: TRBJ1-2; clone_size: .; d_call: TRBD1; v_call: TRBV7-8; cdr3_aa: CASSATGGAYGYTF; cdr3_nt: TGTGCCAGCAGCGCCACAGGGGGCGCTTATGGCTACACCTTC
j_call: TRBJ2-4; clone_size: few; d_call: .; v_call: TRBV20-1; cdr3_aa: CSARDPGTSDIQYF; cdr3_nt: TGCAGTGCTAGAGATCCCGGGACAAGCGACATTCAGTACTTC
j_call: TRBJ1-2; clone_size: .; d_call: .; v_call: TRBV7-9; cdr3_aa: CASSFGGFEGYTF; cdr3_nt: TGTGCCAGCAGCTTTGGAGGGTTTGAAGGCTACACCTTC
j_call: TRBJ2-1; clone_size: many; d_call: TRBD2; v_call: TRBV7-2; cdr3_aa: CASSFSGGLAGVWEQFF; cdr3_nt: TGTGCCAGCAGCTTCAGTGGCGGGCTAGCGGGAGTTTGGGAGCAGTTCTTC
j_call: TRBJ2-2; clone_size: few; d_call: .; v_call: TRBV6-1; cdr3_aa: CASSIARFGELFF; cdr3_nt: TGTGCCAGCAGCATAGCCAGGTTCGGGGAGCTGTTTTTT
j_call: TRBJ2-5; clone_size: few; d_call: TRBD2; v_call: TRBV6-2/TRBV6-3; cdr3_aa: CASSYEREGQETQYF; cdr3_nt: TGTGCCAGCAGTTACGAGCGGGAGGGTCAAGAGACCCAGTACTTC
j_call: TRBJ1-5; clone_size: many; d_call: .; v_call: TRBV2; cdr3_aa: CASSGDRINQPQHF; cdr3_nt: TGTGCCAGCAGCGGAGACAGAATCAATCAGCCCCAGCATTTT
j_call: TRBJ2-3; clone_size: .; d_call: .; v_call: TRBV29-1; cdr3_aa: CSGVLDTQYF; cdr3_nt: TGCAGCGGTGTACTAGATACGCAGTATTTT
j_call: TRBJ2-7; clone_size: many; d_call: .; v_call: TRBV5-5; cdr3_aa: CASSLPDVGNEQYF; cdr3_nt: TGTGCCAGCAGCCTCCCGGACGTCGGGAACGAGCAGTACTTC
j_call: TRBJ2-1; clone_size: .; d_call: TRBD2; v_call: TRBV5-1; cdr3_aa: CASSWGLAGGHNEQFF; cdr3_nt: TGCGCCAGCAGCTGGGGACTAGCGGGAGGTCACAATGAGCAGTTCTTC
j_call: TRBJ1-2; clone_size: few; d_call: .; v_call: TRBV6-5; cdr3_aa: CASSYSPWTRFNYGYTF; cdr3_nt: TGTGCCAGCAGTTACTCTCCGTGGACACGGTTTAACTATGGCTACACCTTC
j_call: TRBJ2-7; clone_size: .; d_call: TRBD1; v_call: TRBV19; cdr3_aa: CASSSHPGGRGYEQYF; cdr3_nt: TGTGCCAGTAGTTCCCATCCAGGCGGCAGGGGGTACGAGCAGTACTTC
j_call: TRBJ2-1; clone_size: few; d_call: TRBD1; v_call: TRBV29-1; cdr3_aa: CSVGFDRGPYNEQFF; cdr3_nt: TGCAGCGTTGGATTCGACAGGGGACCGTACAATGAGCAGTTCTTC
j_call: TRBJ2-1; clone_size: .; d_call: .; v_call: TRBV5-1; cdr3_aa: CASSLENNEQFF; cdr3_nt: TGCGCCAGCAGCCTCGAGAACAATGAGCAGTTCTTC
j_call: TRBJ1-1; clone_size: .; d_call: .; v_call: TRBV2; cdr3_aa: CASSQDSFTEAFF; cdr3_nt: TGTGCCAGCAGCCAGGACAGCTTTACTGAAGCTTTCTTT
j_call: TRBJ2-1; clone_size: .; d_call: TRBD1; v_call: TRBV20-1; cdr3_aa: CSAGDRVYNEQFF; cdr3_nt: TGCAGTGCTGGGGACAGGGTCTACAATGAGCAGTTCTTC
j_call: TRBJ1-2; clone_size: few; d_call: TRBD1; v_call: TRBV28; cdr3_aa: CASSLQGVGGYTF; cdr3_nt: TGTGCCAGCAGTTTACAGGGGGTCGGTGGCTACACCTTC
j_call: TRBJ2-3; clone_size: .; d_call: TRBD2; v_call: TRBV4-1; cdr3_aa: CASSQAGTRRTDTQYF; cdr3_nt: TGCGCCAGCAGCCAAGCAGGGACTAGACGCACAGATACGCAGTATTTT
j_call: TRBJ1-5; clone_size: few; d_call: TRBD1; v_call: TRBV6-2/TRBV6-3; cdr3_aa: CASSPTGQGYQPQHF; cdr3_nt: TGTGCCAGCAGCCCGACCGGACAGGGGTATCAGCCCCAGCATTTT
j_call: TRBJ2-1; clone_size: few; d_call: TRBD2; v_call: TRBV5-1; cdr3_aa: CASRESGGPMNEQFF; cdr3_nt: TGCGCCAGCAGAGAATCGGGAGGGCCTATGAATGAGCAGTTCTTC
j_call: TRBJ2-7; clone_size: .; d_call: TRBD2; v_call: TRBV10-3; cdr3_aa: CAISESGRDEQYF; cdr3_nt: TGTGCCATCAGTGAGTCGGGGAGGGACGAGCAGTACTTC
j_call: TRBJ2-1; clone_size: .; d_call: TRBD2; v_call: TRBV28; cdr3_aa: CASSFPSLAGARDEQFF; cdr3_nt: TGTGCCAGCAGTTTTCCGAGCCTAGCGGGAGCTAGGGATGAGCAGTTCTTC
j_call: TRBJ2-3; clone_size: .; d_call: .; v_call: TRBV23-1; cdr3_aa: CASSPSRFPTPRSTDTQYF; cdr3_nt: TGCGCCAGCAGTCCCTCACGGTTTCCCACTCCCCGGAGCACAGATACGCAGTATTTT
j_call: TRBJ1-2; clone_size: many; d_call: TRBD1; v_call: TRBV20-1; cdr3_aa: CSAPDPDRGNYGYTF; cdr3_nt: TGCAGTGCTCCGGACCCGGACAGGGGGAACTATGGCTACACCTTC
j_call: TRBJ2-7; clone_size: few; d_call: .; v_call: TRBV11-2; cdr3_aa: CASSLDLLVDEQYF; cdr3_nt: TGTGCCAGCAGCTTAGACCTACTTGTTGACGAGCAGTACTTC
j_call: TRBJ2-1; clone_size: .; d_call: TRBD2; v_call: TRBV11-2; cdr3_aa: CASSPPGLAGNEQFF; cdr3_nt: TGTGCCAGCAGCCCTCCGGGACTAGCGGGGAATGAGCAGTTCTTC
j_call: TRBJ1-1; clone_size: .; d_call: .; v_call: TRBV5-5; cdr3_aa: CASSLDWVNTEAFF; cdr3_nt: TGTGCCAGCAGCTTAGATTGGGTGAACACTGAAGCTTTCTTT
j_call: TRBJ2-4; clone_size: few; d_call: TRBD2; v_call: TRBV7-8; cdr3_aa: CASSPLSGGKNIQYF; cdr3_nt: TGTGCCAGCAGCCCCCTTTCGGGGGGAAAAAACATTCAGTACTTC
j_call: TRBJ2-5; clone_size: .; d_call: .; v_call: TRBV20-1; cdr3_aa: CSAVLETQYF; cdr3_nt: TGCAGTGCTGTCCTAGAGACCCAGTACTTC
j_call: TRBJ1-1; clone_size: .; d_call: .; v_call: TRBV4-3; cdr3_aa: CASSQDMSLEAFF; cdr3_nt: TGCGCCAGCAGCCAAGATATGTCTCTGGAAGCTTTCTTT
j_call: TRBJ2-6; clone_size: .; d_call: .; v_call: TRBV7-9; cdr3_aa: CASNNPGQMSGANVLTF; cdr3_nt: TGTGCCAGCAACAATCCCGGACAGATGTCTGGGGCCAACGTCCTGACTTTC